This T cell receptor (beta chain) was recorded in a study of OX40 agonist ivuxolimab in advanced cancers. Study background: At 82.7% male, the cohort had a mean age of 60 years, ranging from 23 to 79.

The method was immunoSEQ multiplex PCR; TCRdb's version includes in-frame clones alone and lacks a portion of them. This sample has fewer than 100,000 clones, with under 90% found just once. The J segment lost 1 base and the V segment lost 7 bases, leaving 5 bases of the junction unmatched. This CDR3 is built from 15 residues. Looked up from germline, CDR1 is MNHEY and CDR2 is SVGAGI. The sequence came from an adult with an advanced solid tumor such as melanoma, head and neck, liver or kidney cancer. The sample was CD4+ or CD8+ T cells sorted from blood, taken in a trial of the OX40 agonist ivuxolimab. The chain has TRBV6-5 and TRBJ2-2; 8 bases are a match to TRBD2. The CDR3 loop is CASTLSGGNTGELFF. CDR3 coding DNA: TGTGCCAGCACCCTAAGCGGGGGGAACACCGGGGAGCTGTTTTTT.